These 20 T cell receptor beta chains originate from one sample sequenced in a study of T cell responses to AZD1222 COVID-19 vaccine. Method: immunoSEQ multiplex PCR; TCRdb's copy keeps in-frame clones and lacks some. The sample carries roughly 150,000 clones, around 89% recorded once. Source: peripheral blood, taken on day 0 of AZD1222 vaccination. The receptors derive from an adult in good health.

In this sample, this clone turned up once. This chain uses TRBV11-2 with TRBJ1-1; perhaps TRBD1 as D (5 bases). The CDR3 length is 14 residues. V was trimmed by 1 base and J by 3 bases, leaving 9 bases between them. Germline-derived CDR1 and CDR2 are SGHAT and FQNNGV. CDR3 nucleotide sequence: TGTGCCAGCAGCTTAGTAGGGGTCTACACTGAAGCTTTCTTT. Its translation is CASSLVGVYTEAFF.

The table lists this clone with a few counts. The chain combines TRBV6-6 with TRBJ2-5; D gene ambiguous. Germline V CDR1 and CDR2: MNHNY, SVGAGI (reference sequence). The CDR3 covers 12 residues. With 5 bases removed from V and 7 bases from J, the gap between germline ends came to 11 bases. The CDR3 bases are TGTGCCAGCAGTCTCTCTTCAGGGACCCAGTACTTC. Amino acid sequence: CASSLSSGTQYF.

The count of this clone is one. The J gene is TRBJ2-1, the V gene TRBV18, with D tentatively TRBD2 (5 bases). V shed 2 bases and J shed 5 bases, with 13 bases lying between them. This CDR3 region has 15 residues. Per germline, CDR1 KGHSH and CDR2 LQKENI. The DNA for the CDR3 is TGTGCCAGCTCACCAGATATTAGCGCCAACAATGAGCAGTTCTTC. Residues: CASSPDISANNEQFF.

This rearrangement joins TRBV5-6 to TRBJ2-5, with 9 bases identical to TRBD2. In germline, CDR1 is SGHDT, CDR2 YYEEEE. The CDR3 is 17 residues long. Germline trimming cut 7 bases from V and 0 bases from J; bases unmatched to any gene: 13. The CDR3: CASLTFRLAVNQETQYF. The CDR3 nucleotides read TGTGCCAGCCTCACGTTTCGACTAGCGGTAAACCAAGAGACCCAGTACTTC.

This clone occurred once. This chain uses TRBV7-2 with TRBJ2-3; TRBD1 is a possible D gene (6 bases). Germline-derived CDR1 and CDR2 are SGHTA and FQGNSA. The CDR3 has 13 amino acids. Trimming removed 5 bases from V and 3 bases from J, with 9 bases in between. The CDR3 protein is CASSQQGTDTQYF. CDR3 coding DNA: TGTGCCAGCAGCCAACAGGGTACAGATACGCAGTATTTT.

This clone was recorded only once. The chain recombines TRBV12-2 with TRBJ1-5; the DNA was not compared with TRBD1, the D call given in the table. TRBV12-2 is termed a pseudogene. The CDR3 length is 16 residues. The CDR3 here is CASRLAPASRNQPQHF. As DNA, the CDR3 is TGTGCAAGTCGCTTGGCCCCGGCGTCCAGGAATCAGCCCCAGCATTTT.

The chain has TRBV5-4 and TRBJ2-2; the D is unclear. The ends were cut back, 0 bases at V and 4 bases at J, with 4 bases in the middle. This CDR3 has 13 amino acids. Germline assignment: CDR1 SGHNT and CDR2 YYREEE (reference sequence). CDR3: CASSLESTGELFF. CDR3 nucleotide sequence: TGTGCCAGCAGCTTGGAGAGCACCGGGGAGCTGTTTTTT.

This chain joins TRBV6-4 and TRBJ1-6, with no clear D. Trimming pared 2 bases from V and 8 bases from J, leaving 7 bases between. Germline V gene data show CDR1 as MRHNA and CDR2 as SNTAGT. This CDR3 region has 13 residues. The CDR3 DNA reads as TGTGCCAGCAGTGACCGGGAACATTCACCCCTCCACTTT. It specifies CASSDREHSPLHF.

The chain joins TRBV6-5 to TRBJ2-7; 10 positions match TRBD2. CDR1 is MNHEY, CDR2 SVGAGI, per germline. V was pared by 0 bases and J by 0 bases, with 2 bases of the junction left unmatched. CDR3 size: 16 residues. In DNA form, the CDR3 reads TGTGCCAGCAGTTACTCCAGACTAGCGGGCTCCTACGAGCAGTACTTC. This sequence encodes CASSYSRLAGSYEQYF.

This clone was picked up a small number of times. This chain uses TRBV9 with TRBJ2-2, with D uncertain. V dropped 0 bases and J dropped 4 bases, with 10 bases sitting between them. Looked up from germline, CDR1 is SGDLS and CDR2 is YYNGEE. The CDR3 is 15 amino acids. CDR3 bases: TGTGCCAGCAGCGTAGATTTGGGCGTCACCGGGGAGCTGTTTTTT. Its protein product is CASSVDLGVTGELFF.

This clone was seen once. The genes are TRBV7-8 and TRBJ2-7; 10 bases agree with TRBD1. The CDR3 is made up of 16 amino acids. J gave up 3 bases and V 5 bases, and 10 bases lay outside the gene matches. Germline CDR1 SGHVS, CDR2 FQNEAQ. The CDR3 DNA sequence: TGTGCCAGCAGCACCCCTACCCGGGACAGGGGCTACGAGCAGTACTTC. As protein: CASSTPTRDRGYEQYF.

This rearrangement joins TRBV29-1 to TRBJ2-1; 14 bases line up with TRBD2. The V segment lost 6 bases and the J segment 6 bases; nucleotides outside the gene matches: 7. CDR1 is SQVTM and CDR2 is ANQGSEA in the germline V gene. CDR3 length: 15 amino acids. CDR3 protein: CSVEGLAGALNEQFF. The CDR3 DNA follows: TGCAGCGTCGAGGGACTAGCGGGAGCCCTCAATGAGCAGTTCTTC.

The gene calls are TRBV9 and TRBJ1-1; no clear D. Trimming removed 0 bases at V and 6 bases at J, with 15 bases between. Germline CDR1 is SGDLS and CDR2 is YYNGEE. The CDR3 is made up of 15 amino acids. The DNA for the CDR3 is TGTGCCAGCAGCGTAGGAGAGGGCTGGCGCGCTGAAGCTTTCTTT. Protein product: CASSVGEGWRAEAFF.

This sequence joins TRBV9 and TRBJ2-1; 9 bases agree with TRBD1. The germline V gene encodes CDR1 SGDLS and CDR2 YYNGEE. With 7 bases clipped from V and 7 bases from J, the junction kept 15 bases outside the gene matches. This CDR3 comprises 16 residues. The CDR3 protein is CASFETPGTGSNEQFF. CDR3 in DNA: TGTGCCAGCTTTGAAACCCCCGGGACAGGGAGTAATGAGCAGTTCTTC.

The genes are TRBV28 and TRBJ1-5; perhaps TRBD1 as D (6 bases). This CDR3 spans 15 amino acids. CDR1 MDHEN and CDR2 SYDVKM come from the germline V gene. V lost 5 bases and J lost 7, with 18 bases in between. The CDR3 nucleotides read TGTGCCAGCAGTGCAGCCAAGGGGGTTGAACAGCCCCAGCATTTT. Residues: CASSAAKGVEQPQHF.

This chain uses TRBV11-2 with TRBJ2-3; the D gene could be TRBD1 or TRBD2 (5 bases each). Germline V CDR1 and CDR2: SGHAT, FQNNGV. This CDR3 has 14 amino acids. The germline V and J ends were trimmed by 1 base and 6 bases, with 11 bases remaining between them. CDR3 sequence reads: CASSLGVGADTQYF. The CDR3 region has the DNA TGTGCCAGCAGCTTAGGGGTCGGGGCGGATACGCAGTATTTT.

This chain uses TRBV25-1 with TRBJ1-2, with D possibly matching TRBD1 (6 bases). The V end lost 4 bases, the J end lost 4 bases, and 16 bases lay between the germline ends. This CDR3 is 15 amino acids long. The germline gives CDR1 MGHDK, CDR2 SYGVNS. CDR3 DNA sequence: TGTGCCAGCAGTGGCCTATTCGAGGGGGGCTATGGCTACACCTTC. The encoded protein is CASSGLFEGGYGYTF.

The genes are TRBV5-1 and TRBJ2-1; 15 nucleotides align to TRBD2. The length of the CDR3 is 15 residues. The trim removed 3 bases at V and 6 bases at J, leaving 1 base unmatched. Per the germline V gene, CDR1 is SGHRS and CDR2 is YFSETQ. The CDR3 DNA is TGCGCCAGCAGCTCGGGACTAGCGGGAGGCAATGAGCAGTTCTTC. Translated, it gives CASSSGLAGGNEQFF.

This chain connects TRBV18 to TRBJ2-2; 11 bases map to TRBD2. The germline gives CDR1 KGHSH, CDR2 LQKENI. The CDR3 spans 19 residues. J lost 3 bases, V lost 0 bases, and 9 bases had no gene match. Written as DNA, the CDR3 is TGTGCCAGCTCACCACCCGGACTAGCGGGTGGGAGGGACACCGGGGAGCTGTTTTTT. Protein: CASSPPGLAGGRDTGELFF.

Remarks on this clone: Other DNA sequences in this sample translate to the same CDR3. This chain joins TRBV7-2 and TRBJ1-2; unclear D gene. Germline V gene lookup returns CDR1 SGHTA and CDR2 FQGNSA. V gave up 2 bases and J gave up 4 bases, with 17 bases separating them. This CDR3 has 16 residues. DNA for the CDR3: TGTGCCAGCAGCTTAAGTGGGTCTCTTAGCTTCTATGGCTACACCTTC. Protein product: CASSLSGSLSFYGYTF.